A single sample is the source of the 30 T cell receptor beta chains below, sequenced in a study of blood T cell repertoires in COVID-19. Libraries were prepared by immunoSEQ multiplex PCR; TCRdb keeps only in-frame clonotypes and omits some of them. Of approximately 200,000 clones in the sample, about 90% were seen once. Sample: peripheral blood. These receptor sequences come from a man in his forties with active or convalescent COVID-19.

The chain employs TRBV28 and TRBJ2-7; D gene unclear. This CDR3 contains 13 residues. Looked up from germline, CDR1 is MDHEN and CDR2 is SYDVKM. Trimming removed 2 bases at V and 0 bases at J, with 5 bases between. CDR3 bases: TGTGCCAGCAGTTTACGGTCCTCCTACGAGCAGTACTTC. This codes for CASSLRSSYEQYF.

The chain combines TRBV5-5 with TRBJ1-4; 7 bases are a match to TRBD1. With 8 bases clipped from V and 6 bases from J, the junction kept 13 bases outside the gene matches. CDR3 length: 15 residues. CDR1 and CDR2 from the germline V gene are SGHKS and YYEKEE (reference sequence). The CDR3 protein is CASRLFRGHDEKLFF. DNA for the CDR3: TGTGCCAGTCGTCTTTTTAGGGGGCACGATGAAAAACTGTTTTTT.

This CDR3 is CASSFVLAGNQPQHF. The CDR3 nucleotides are TGTGCCAGCAGTTTCGTTTTGGCAGGCAATCAGCCCCAGCATTTT. The chain recombines TRBV28 with TRBJ1-5; D is ambiguous. This CDR3 region has 15 residues. Germline V gene lookup returns CDR1 MDHEN and CDR2 SYDVKM. Trimming left V 3 bases short and J 2 bases short, with 11 bases between.

The rearrangement links TRBV2 to TRBJ2-7, with TRBD1 matching over 7 bases. The length of the CDR3 is 13 residues. Losses at the gene ends were 7 bases for V and 0 bases for J; bases not matched to a gene: 3. Germline CDR1 is SNHLY and CDR2 is FYNNEI. The CDR3 loop reads CASTGDSSYEQYF. The CDR3 DNA follows: TGTGCCAGCACTGGGGACAGCTCCTACGAGCAGTACTTC.

In the case of this clone: The sample carries other DNA sequences with the same CDR3. This chain connects TRBV28 to TRBJ1-1; D is unclear. The ends were cut back, 3 bases at V and 1 base at J, with 3 bases in the middle. The CDR3 totals 12 residues. Germline loops: CDR1 MDHEN, CDR2 SYDVKM. CDR3 sequence: CASSFRNTEAFF. CDR3 in DNA: TGTGCCAGCAGTTTCCGGAACACTGAAGCTTTCTTT.

This chain links TRBV30 with TRBJ1-5, with TRBD1 matching over 7 bases. CDR1 is GTSNPN and CDR2 is SVGIG in the germline V gene (reference sequence). This CDR3 has 13 amino acids. The ends lost 5 bases at V and 3 bases at J; junction bases unmatched: 4. The CDR3 reads CAWAGGVNQPQHF. The DNA of the CDR3 is TGTGCCTGGGCAGGGGGAGTCAATCAGCCCCAGCATTTT.

The CDR3 is CASSLGGRETQYF. The CDR3 nucleotides are TGTGCCAGCAGTTTAGGGGGGAGGGAGACCCAGTACTTC. This chain joins TRBV28 and TRBJ2-5, with D tentatively TRBD2 (6 bases). V lost 2 bases and J 5 bases, leaving 9 bases between the germline ends. Per the germline V gene, CDR1 is MDHEN and CDR2 is SYDVKM. This CDR3 spans 13 amino acids.

This chain joins TRBV28 and TRBJ1-1; D possibly corresponds to TRBD1 (5 bases). Germline V gives CDR1 MDHEN, CDR2 SYDVKM. This CDR3 is 13 amino acids long. Trimming removed 1 base at V and 7 bases at J, with 10 bases between. DNA of the CDR3: TGTGCCAGCAGTTTATACAGGCCAGGTGAAGCTTTCTTT. It specifies CASSLYRPGEAFF.

The J gene is TRBJ1-5, the V gene TRBV4-1; 11 bases agree with TRBD1. CDR1 is MGHRA, CDR2 YSYEKL, per germline. The CDR3 contains 16 residues. Unmatched junction bases numbered 4, after V lost 1 base and J lost 5 bases. The CDR3 is CASSQGGTGGHQPQHF. The CDR3, as DNA: TGCGCCAGCAGCCAAGGCGGGACAGGGGGTCATCAGCCCCAGCATTTT.

The CDR3 bases are TGTGCCAGCAGTTTTAAGTCCGGAGATACGCAGTATTTT. Translation gives CASSFKSGDTQYF. The genes are TRBV27 and TRBJ2-3; unclear D gene. Trimming took 3 bases from V and 5 from J, leaving 9 bases between them. This CDR3 region has 13 residues. The V gene's germline CDR1 is MNHEY and CDR2 SMNVEV (reference sequence).

The gene calls are TRBV3-1 (or the pseudogene TRBV3-2) and TRBJ1-4; 10 nucleotides line up with TRBD1. Looked up from germline, CDR1 is LGHDT and CDR2 is YNNKEL (reference sequence). The CDR3 has 17 residues. Trimming at V came to 4 bases and at J to 0 bases, leaving 5 bases not matched to a gene. The CDR3 DNA reads TGTGCCAGCAGCCTCTCCGGGACAGGGGCAACTAATGAAAAACTGTTTTTT. The encoded protein is CASSLSGTGATNEKLFF.

The V gene is TRBV28, the J gene TRBJ1-1, with D possibly matching TRBD1 (5 bases). Germline CDR1 is MDHEN and CDR2 is SYDVKM. CDR3 length equals 14 residues. The germline V and J ends were trimmed by 0 bases and 1 base, with 6 bases remaining between them. CDR3 loop: CASSLWQGNTEAFF. CDR3 nucleotides: TGTGCCAGCAGTTTATGGCAGGGGAACACTGAAGCTTTCTTT. The entire variable domain, with the rest obtained from reference TRBV28 and TRBJ1-1, is as follows: DVKVTQSSRYLVKRTGEKVFLECVQDMDHENMFWYRQDPGLGLRLIYFSYDVKMKEKGDIPEGYSVSREKKERFSLILESASTNQTSMYLCASSLWQGNTEAFFGQGTRLTVV.

This chain connects TRBV6-5 to TRBJ2-1; possibly TRBD2 for D (5 bases). CDR1 MNHEY and CDR2 SVGAGI come from the germline V gene. The CDR3 contains 15 residues. The V gene lost 0 bases and the J gene lost 4 bases, with 10 bases spanning the gap. The CDR3 DNA follows: TGTGCCAGCAGTTACTCGGGCGGCGGGTACAATGAGCAGTTCTTC. It specifies CASSYSGGGYNEQFF.

The chain joins TRBV3-1 (or the pseudogene TRBV3-2) to TRBJ1-1; D is unclear. The CDR3 extends over 13 amino acids. CDR1 and CDR2 (germline): LGHDT, YNNKEL (reference sequence). The V end was cut by 5 bases, the J end by 0 bases, with 7 bases between. The CDR3 DNA follows: TGTGCCAGCAGCGGAGTATTGAACACTGAAGCTTTCTTT. This encodes CASSGVLNTEAFF.

The rearrangement links TRBV25-1 to TRBJ2-2, with D uncertain. Germline CDR1 and CDR2: MGHDK and SYGVNS. The CDR3 runs to 15 residues. Trimming shortened V by 3 bases and J by 3 bases, and 11 bases separated the two germline ends. The CDR3: CASSDRRRDTGELFF. The CDR3 region has the DNA TGTGCCAGCAGTGATCGGCGACGGGACACCGGGGAGCTGTTTTTT.

This clone turned up a few times. This sequence joins TRBV12-1 and TRBJ1-2; the tabulated D call, TRBD1, remains unverified against the DNA. TRBV12-1 is noted as a pseudogene. The CDR3 is made up of 14 amino acids. The CDR3 sequence: CASSPTGGRNGYTF. CDR3 bases: TGTGCCAGCAGCCCGACAGGGGGTAGGAATGGCTACACCTTC.

This chain joins TRBV30 and TRBJ2-3, with 9 bases aligning to TRBD2. V lost 5 bases, J lost 2 bases, and 5 bases stayed unmatched. CDR3 length: 14 amino acids. CDR1 and CDR2 (germline): GTSNPN, SVGIG (reference sequence). The CDR3 sequence: CAWDSGSFTDTQYF. The CDR3 DNA reads TGTGCCTGGGATAGCGGGAGCTTCACAGATACGCAGTATTTT.

The V and J genes are TRBV24-1 and TRBJ2-2; TRBD1 matches 10 bases. The CDR3 consists of 15 residues. Trimming cost V 6 bases and J 3 bases; bases outside gene matches: 3. The germline gives CDR1 KGHDR, CDR2 SFDVKD. CDR3 sequence reads: CATSSGQGHTGELFF. The CDR3 region has the DNA TGTGCCACCAGTTCGGGACAGGGGCACACCGGGGAGCTGTTTTTT.

The chain combines TRBV12-3 or TRBV12-4 with TRBJ1-1; no firm D call. The length of the CDR3 is 12 residues. V was cut by 5 bases and J by 11 bases, with 15 bases left in between. The chain's CDR3 is CASSKDRGVAFF. The CDR3 DNA follows: TGTGCCAGCAGTAAGGACCGCGGGGTCGCTTTCTTT.

This clone was counted once. This chain connects TRBV11-1 to TRBJ2-1, with TRBD2 matching 8 bases. CDR1 SGHAT and CDR2 FQDESV come from the germline V gene (reference sequence). This CDR3 region has 16 residues. J lost 5 bases, V lost 2 bases, and 8 bases had no gene match. CDR3 in DNA: TGTGCCAGCAGCTTATCCGGGGTAGCGGGAAACAATGAGCAGTTCTTC. Translating gives CASSLSGVAGNNEQFF.

The J gene is TRBJ1-1, the V gene TRBV3-1 (or the pseudogene TRBV3-2); D not certain. The CDR3 consists of 14 residues. Looked up from germline, CDR1 is LGHDT and CDR2 is YNNKEL (reference sequence). V was cut by 1 base and J by 1 base, with 7 bases left in between. The CDR3: CASSQVASNTEAFF. The CDR3, as DNA: TGTGCCAGCAGCCAAGTAGCGTCGAACACTGAAGCTTTCTTT.

The chain carries TRBV7-2 and TRBJ2-7; TRBD2 matches 16 bases. CDR3 length: 20 amino acids. With V trimmed by 0 bases and J by 1 base, 9 bases remained unmatched. Germline V lookup: CDR1 SGHTA, CDR2 FQGNSA. The CDR3 sequence is CASSLASGLAGGNLSYEQYF. The CDR3, as DNA: TGTGCCAGCAGCTTAGCCTCGGGACTAGCGGGAGGGAATTTATCCTACGAGCAGTACTTC.

This clone was picked up one time. The V call is TRBV10-3, the J call TRBJ1-1; 7 positions match TRBD1. V lost 0 bases, J lost 0 bases, and 4 bases stayed unmatched. The CDR3 consists of 16 residues. Germline V lookup: CDR1 ENHRY, CDR2 SYGVKD. CDR3 protein: CAISESGQLMNTEAFF. CDR3 DNA: TGTGCCATCAGTGAGTCGGGACAGCTCATGAACACTGAAGCTTTCTTT.

The chain links TRBV27 to TRBJ2-1; a weak D match, TRBD2 (6 bases). Looked up from germline, CDR1 is MNHEY and CDR2 is SMNVEV (reference sequence). Trimming left V 2 bases short and J 8 bases short, with 13 bases between. The CDR3 consists of 14 residues. CDR3 DNA sequence: TGTGCCAGCAGTTTAACGCTAGCGAGGGATGAGCAGTTCTTC. This codes for CASSLTLARDEQFF.

This clone showed up just once. The CDR3 reads CATSDPTGASGNTIYF. The DNA for the CDR3 is TGTGCCACCAGTGACCCTACAGGAGCCTCTGGAAACACCATATATTTT. This sequence joins TRBV24-1 and TRBJ1-3; perhaps TRBD1 as D (5 bases). Germline CDR1 is KGHDR and CDR2 is SFDVKD. The V gene lost 4 bases and the J gene lost 0 bases, with 12 bases spanning the gap. The CDR3 loop spans 16 amino acids.

V usage is TRBV7-9 and J usage is TRBJ1-5; TRBD1 aligns across 7 bases. Germline CDR1 SEHNR, CDR2 FQNEAQ (reference sequence). Trimming took 5 bases from V and 8 from J; bases not matched to a gene: 9. The CDR3 covers 14 residues. The CDR3 region has the DNA TGTGCCAGCAGCCGAATGGGACAGATCGAGCCCCAGCATTTT. Its translation: CASSRMGQIEPQHF. Full variable domain (rest looked up from reference TRBV7-9 and TRBJ1-5): DTGVSQNPRHKITKRGQNVTFRCDPISEHNRLYWYRQTLGQGPEFLTYFQNEAQLEKSRLLSDRFSAERPKGSFSTLEIQRTEQGDSAMYLCASSRMGQIEPQHFGDGTRLSIL.

This clone showed up just once. This sequence joins TRBV19 and TRBJ1-2; a possible D gene is TRBD1 (6 bases). Germline V gene data show CDR1 as LNHDA and CDR2 as SQIVND (reference sequence). The CDR3 loop spans 15 amino acids. The V and J ends lost 5 bases and 1 base respectively, with 14 bases between them. Written as DNA, the CDR3 is TGTGCCAGTAGTCCAACTAGGACAGTTAACTATGGCTACACCTTC. It translates to CASSPTRTVNYGYTF.

J is TRBJ1-2 and V is TRBV28; D remains unclear. Trimming took off 6 bases at V and 4 bases at J, with 18 bases between the two ends. CDR3 length equals 15 residues. Per the germline V gene, CDR1 is MDHEN and CDR2 is SYDVKM. CDR3 protein: CASRSSAGIPYGYTF. The CDR3 nucleotides are TGTGCCAGCAGGTCTTCAGCCGGGATCCCCTATGGCTACACCTTC.

The rearrangement joins TRBV6-2 or TRBV6-3 to TRBJ2-1; possible D gene TRBD2, 5 bases. CDR3 length: 16 amino acids. From germline, CDR1 is MNHEY and CDR2 SVGEGT. The ends were cut back, 4 bases at V and 1 base at J, with 14 bases in the middle. DNA for the CDR3: TGTGCCAGCAGTTTCCCCGCTGGCGGGTCCTACAATGAGCAGTTCTTC. Translation: CASSFPAGGSYNEQFF.

The genes are TRBV9 and TRBJ2-4; D is possibly TRBD2 (5 bases). The germline gives CDR1 SGDLS, CDR2 YYNGEE. The CDR3 runs to 14 residues. V was shortened by 0 bases and J by 9 bases, with 13 bases between the two germline ends. CDR3 region: CASSVDSGLSIQYF. The CDR3 nucleotides read TGTGCCAGCAGCGTAGATTCGGGGTTGAGCATTCAGTACTTC.